The TCR beta chain described here comes from a study of Ad26.COV2.S vaccination and SARS-CoV-2 variants. As for the study in general: Donor was assigned to the Ad26.COV2.S arm of trial COV1001. Each vaccinee took Ad26.COV2.S intramuscularly, once or twice 56 days apart.

As concerns this clone: Its specificity is unknown.

The CDR3 runs 18 residues. CDR1 and CDR2 from the germline V gene are SGHRS and YFSETQ. J gave up 1 base and V 0 bases, and 13 bases lay outside the gene matches. Indicated treatment: roughly 20 received Ad26.COV2.S at low or high dose, single or two shots; five or six received placebo; per-sample allocation not given. Sampling was performed 63 days after the first vaccine or placebo injection. Boston supplied an adult donor aged 18-55 years. Method: immunoSEQ multiplex PCR; TCRdb's copy keeps in-frame clones and lacks some. Among about 400,000 clones listed, approximately 91% were seen once. Study results and caveats: The TCR-based breadth and depth measures might underestimate overall T cell responses.

This sample comprised peripheral blood, obtained in a trial of Ad26.COV2.S vaccine versus placebo. The chain joins TRBV5-1 to TRBJ2-7; 7 nucleotides align to TRBD1. This clonotype was obtained from a person aged 18 to 65 who received the Ad26.COV2.S COVID-19 vaccine or a placebo. CDR3 in DNA: TGCGCCAGCAGCTTGGGATCACGACAGGGTGGATCTTCCTACGAGCAGTACTTC. Translated, it gives CASSLGSRQGGSSYEQYF.